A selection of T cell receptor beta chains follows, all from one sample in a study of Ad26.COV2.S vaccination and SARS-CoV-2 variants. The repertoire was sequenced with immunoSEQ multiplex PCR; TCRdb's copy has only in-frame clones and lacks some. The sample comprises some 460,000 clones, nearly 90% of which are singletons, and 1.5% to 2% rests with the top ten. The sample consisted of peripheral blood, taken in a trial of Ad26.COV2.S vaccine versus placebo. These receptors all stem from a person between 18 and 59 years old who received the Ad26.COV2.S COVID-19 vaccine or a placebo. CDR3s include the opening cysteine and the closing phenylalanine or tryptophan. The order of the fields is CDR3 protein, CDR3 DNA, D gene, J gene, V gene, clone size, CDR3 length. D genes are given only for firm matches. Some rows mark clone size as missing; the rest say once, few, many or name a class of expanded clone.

CDR3 protein: CASSPGTLPDTQYF; CDR3 DNA: TGTGCCAGCAGCCCGGGGACCCTGCCAGATACGCAGTATTTT; D gene: .; J gene: TRBJ2-3; V gene: TRBV7-6; clone size: .; CDR3 length: 14
CDR3 protein: CASSTPTGLTGTDTQYF; CDR3 DNA: TGTGCCAGCAGCACCCCGACGGGACTCACGGGAACAGATACGCAGTATTTT; D gene: .; J gene: TRBJ2-3; V gene: TRBV5-4; clone size: .; CDR3 length: 17
CDR3 protein: CATSRQAASNEQFF; CDR3 DNA: TGTGCCACCAGCAGGCAGGCGGCGAGCAATGAGCAGTTCTTC; D gene: .; J gene: TRBJ2-1; V gene: TRBV15; clone size: .; CDR3 length: 14
CDR3 protein: CASSPAPTVYSYNSPLHF; CDR3 DNA: TGCGCCAGCAGCCCCGCACCGACAGTTTACTCCTATAATTCACCCCTCCACTTT; D gene: .; J gene: TRBJ1-6; V gene: TRBV4-3; clone size: .; CDR3 length: 18
CDR3 protein: CATSRERTGNDGYEQYF; CDR3 DNA: TGTGCCACCAGCAGAGAAAGGACAGGAAATGATGGCTACGAGCAGTACTTC; D gene: TRBD1; J gene: TRBJ2-7; V gene: TRBV15; clone size: .; CDR3 length: 17
CDR3 protein: CAWERGSYEQYF; CDR3 DNA: TGTGCCTGGGAGCGGGGATCCTACGAGCAGTACTTC; D gene: TRBD2; J gene: TRBJ2-7; V gene: TRBV30; clone size: once; CDR3 length: 12
CDR3 protein: CASSSGQGAYEQYF; CDR3 DNA: TGTGCCAGCAGCTCAGGACAGGGGGCCTACGAGCAGTACTTC; D gene: TRBD1; J gene: TRBJ2-7; V gene: TRBV7-9; clone size: .; CDR3 length: 14
CDR3 protein: CASSYDRGGYTF; CDR3 DNA: TGCGCCAGCAGCTACGACAGGGGCGGCTACACCTTC; D gene: TRBD1; J gene: TRBJ1-2; V gene: TRBV4-3; clone size: .; CDR3 length: 12
CDR3 protein: CASSGNRAYTF; CDR3 DNA: TGCGCCAGCAGCGGAAACAGGGCCTACACCTTC; D gene: .; J gene: TRBJ1-2; V gene: TRBV4-1; clone size: .; CDR3 length: 11
CDR3 protein: CASASTGFGGQETQYF; CDR3 DNA: TGTGCCAGCGCCTCGACAGGGTTTGGCGGGCAAGAGACCCAGTACTTC; D gene: TRBD1; J gene: TRBJ2-5; V gene: TRBV27; clone size: .; CDR3 length: 16
CDR3 protein: CASSLGVGGQYGYTF; CDR3 DNA: TGTGCCAGCAGCTTAGGGGTCGGGGGGCAGTATGGCTACACCTTC; D gene: .; J gene: TRBJ1-2; V gene: TRBV7-2; clone size: .; CDR3 length: 15
CDR3 protein: CASSATWGYPRANEQFF; CDR3 DNA: TGTGCCAGCAGTGCTACTTGGGGATACCCTAGGGCCAATGAGCAGTTCTTC; D gene: .; J gene: TRBJ2-1; V gene: TRBV28; clone size: .; CDR3 length: 17
CDR3 protein: CASSPFFEGFEQFF; CDR3 DNA: TGTGCCAGCAGCCCATTCTTTGAGGGTTTTGAGCAGTTCTTC; D gene: .; J gene: TRBJ2-1; V gene: TRBV3-1/TRBV3-2; clone size: once; CDR3 length: 14
CDR3 protein: CASSLRGGETQYF; CDR3 DNA: TGTGCCAGCAGTCTTCGTGGGGGAGAGACCCAGTACTTC; D gene: .; J gene: TRBJ2-5; V gene: TRBV12-3/TRBV12-4; clone size: .; CDR3 length: 13
CDR3 protein: CASSQGVGVTYEQYF; CDR3 DNA: TGCGCCAGCAGCCAAGGGGTAGGGGTCACCTACGAGCAGTACTTC; D gene: .; J gene: TRBJ2-7; V gene: TRBV4-1; clone size: once; CDR3 length: 15
CDR3 protein: CASSLVPDSSTDTQYF; CDR3 DNA: TGTGCCAGCAGCTTGGTCCCAGACTCTAGCACAGATACGCAGTATTTT; D gene: .; J gene: TRBJ2-3; V gene: TRBV5-5; clone size: .; CDR3 length: 16
CDR3 protein: CASSSRLYNSPLHF; CDR3 DNA: TGTGCCAGCAGCTCACGGCTCTATAATTCACCCCTCCACTTT; D gene: .; J gene: TRBJ1-6; V gene: TRBV7-2; clone size: .; CDR3 length: 14
CDR3 protein: CASSLMGPTGLETQYF; CDR3 DNA: TGTGCCAGCAGCTTAATGGGCCCTACAGGGTTGGAGACCCAGTACTTC; D gene: .; J gene: TRBJ2-5; V gene: TRBV7-3; clone size: .; CDR3 length: 16
CDR3 protein: CASSPGTSAYNEQFF; CDR3 DNA: TGTGCCAGCAGCCCCGGGACTAGCGCCTACAATGAGCAGTTCTTC; D gene: TRBD2; J gene: TRBJ2-1; V gene: TRBV11-3; clone size: .; CDR3 length: 15
CDR3 protein: CASSQGLYNEQFF; CDR3 DNA: TGCGCCAGCAGCCAAGGACTCTACAATGAGCAGTTCTTC; D gene: .; J gene: TRBJ2-1; V gene: TRBV4-3; clone size: .; CDR3 length: 13
CDR3 protein: CASSQDNLGLVRDPRWDEQFF; CDR3 DNA: TGCGCCAGCAGCCAAGATAACTTAGGCCTAGTCCGGGACCCCCGGTGGGATGAGCAGTTCTTC; D gene: .; J gene: TRBJ2-1; V gene: TRBV4-1; clone size: .; CDR3 length: 21
CDR3 protein: CASSWLRTSPLTDTQYF; CDR3 DNA: TGTGCCAGCAGTTGGCTCCGGACTAGCCCGTTGACGGATACGCAGTATTTT; D gene: TRBD2; J gene: TRBJ2-3; V gene: TRBV6-2/TRBV6-3; clone size: .; CDR3 length: 17
CDR3 protein: CASSKTSVREQFF; CDR3 DNA: TGTGCCAGCAGCAAGACTAGCGTTAGGGAGCAGTTCTTC; D gene: TRBD2; J gene: TRBJ2-1; V gene: TRBV28; clone size: few; CDR3 length: 13
CDR3 protein: CASRGQGIYNEQFF; CDR3 DNA: TGCGCCAGCAGGGGGCAGGGGATCTACAATGAGCAGTTCTTC; D gene: .; J gene: TRBJ2-1; V gene: TRBV4-3; clone size: once; CDR3 length: 14
CDR3 protein: CASSLKGQAPNQPQHF; CDR3 DNA: TGCGCCAGCAGCCTTAAGGGACAAGCGCCGAATCAGCCCCAGCATTTT; D gene: .; J gene: TRBJ1-5; V gene: TRBV4-1; clone size: .; CDR3 length: 16
CDR3 protein: CASSLHISGANVLTF; CDR3 DNA: TGTGCCAGCAGCTTACATATCTCTGGGGCCAACGTCCTGACTTTC; D gene: .; J gene: TRBJ2-6; V gene: TRBV11-2; clone size: .; CDR3 length: 15
CDR3 protein: CASSLRGQEKLFF; CDR3 DNA: TGTGCCAGCAGTTTGAGGGGTCAGGAAAAACTGTTTTTT; D gene: .; J gene: TRBJ1-4; V gene: TRBV6-6; clone size: .; CDR3 length: 13
CDR3 protein: CASTIQGLPSSSGAFF; CDR3 DNA: TGTGCCAGCACGATACAGGGACTCCCCTCGAGTTCAGGAGCTTTCTTT; D gene: .; J gene: TRBJ1-1; V gene: TRBV2; clone size: .; CDR3 length: 16
CDR3 protein: CASSFLRDGGNTEAFF; CDR3 DNA: TGTGCCAGCAGTTTTCTAAGGGATGGGGGGAACACTGAAGCTTTCTTT; D gene: .; J gene: TRBJ1-1; V gene: TRBV27; clone size: .; CDR3 length: 16